These 24 T cell receptor beta chains came from one sample sequenced in a study of cytomegalovirus exposure and HLA in healthy donors. Primers: 60 Vbeta forward and 13 Jbeta reverse. Generated by immunoSEQ multiplex PCR, the TCRdb table keeps only in-frame clones and is missing some. Of 200,000 or so clones in the sample, approximately 85% were seen once. Sequenced: PBMCs. These receptors were collected from a woman aged 18-29 years in good health and CMV-seronegative.

The chain carries TRBV7-9 and TRBJ2-7; 8 nucleotides agree with TRBD1. The CDR3 length is 15 residues. J lost 1 base, V lost 7 bases, and 9 bases had no gene match. The germline V gene has CDR1 SEHNR and CDR2 FQNEAQ (reference sequence). CDR3 loop: CASTRTGITSYEQYF. The CDR3 nucleotides are TGTGCCAGCACCCGGACAGGGATAACTTCCTACGAGCAGTACTTC.

The rearrangement joins TRBV7-9 to TRBJ2-7; TRBD2 is a possible D gene (5 bases). V dropped 2 bases and J dropped 6 bases, with 11 bases sitting between them. The CDR3 loop spans 13 amino acids. In germline, CDR1 is SEHNR, CDR2 FQNEAQ (reference sequence). CDR3 DNA: TGTGCCAGCAGCTTACAGGAGGATTTCGAGCAGTACTTC. Translation: CASSLQEDFEQYF. Looking up the rest from reference TRBV7-9 and TRBJ2-7 gives the full variable domain: DTGVSQNPRHKITKRGQNVTFRCDPISEHNRLYWYRQTLGQGPEFLTYFQNEAQLEKSRLLSDRFSAERPKGSFSTLEIQRTEQGDSAMYLCASSLQEDFEQYFGPGTRLTVT.

The rearrangement links TRBV5-1 to TRBJ2-6, with D tentatively TRBD2 (6 bases). CDR1 and CDR2 (germline): SGHRS, YFSETQ. The CDR3 is 18 amino acids. The V end was cut by 2 bases, the J end by 0 bases, with 15 bases between. The CDR3 region has the DNA TGCGCCAGCAGCTTTACCGGGACTGTCGGCTCTGGGGCCAACGTCCTGACTTTC. Translating it yields CASSFTGTVGSGANVLTF.

This chain joins TRBV10-1 and TRBJ2-5, with 11 bases aligning to TRBD2. Germline V gives CDR1 WNHNN, CDR2 SYGVQD (reference sequence). The trim removed 6 bases at V and 7 bases at J, leaving 13 bases unmatched. This CDR3 comprises 16 residues. This CDR3 reads CASSPTSGGPKGTQYF. CDR3 nucleotides: TGCGCCAGCAGCCCCACTAGCGGGGGACCCAAGGGGACCCAGTACTTC.

This clone was counted once. The V call is TRBV28, the J call TRBJ2-1; 9 bases map to TRBD1. The germline gives CDR1 MDHEN, CDR2 SYDVKM. The CDR3 covers 15 residues. V was clipped by 5 bases and J by 6 bases; unmatched bases: 8. This chain's CDR3 is CASSIPQGAGNEQFF. The CDR3, as DNA: TGTGCCAGCAGTATTCCACAGGGGGCTGGCAATGAGCAGTTCTTC.

This clone occurred once. The chain links TRBV10-3 to TRBJ2-3, with TRBD2 identical over 7 bases. Per germline, CDR1 ENHRY and CDR2 SYGVKD. V was clipped by 8 bases and J by 0 bases; unmatched bases: 5. The CDR3 is made up of 14 amino acids. The CDR3 reads CAIGPGGSTDTQYF. The CDR3 DNA follows: TGTGCCATCGGCCCGGGAGGAAGCACAGATACGCAGTATTTT.

This clone showed up just a few times. The chain recombines TRBV28 with TRBJ2-7, with 9 nucleotides matching TRBD2. CDR1 and CDR2 from the germline V gene are MDHEN and SYDVKM. The CDR3 length is 13 residues. Germline trimming cut 6 bases from V and 3 bases from J; bases unmatched to any gene: 3. The CDR3 bases are TGTGCCAGCAGAGTGACTAGCGGCTACGAGCAGTACTTC. Protein product: CASRVTSGYEQYF.

The chain joins TRBV19 to TRBJ2-1; 12 nucleotides line up with TRBD2. CDR1 and CDR2 (germline): LNHDA, SQIVND (reference sequence). The CDR3 has 15 amino acids. J was trimmed by 2 bases and V by 7 bases; bases with no gene match: 3. The CDR3 region is CASTSSGGAYNEQFF. CDR3 bases: TGTGCCAGTACCTCTAGCGGGGGGGCCTACAATGAGCAGTTCTTC.

V gene TRBV15 combines with J gene TRBJ2-7; a possible D gene is TRBD2 (6 bases). The CDR3 spans 12 residues. CDR1 is LNHNV and CDR2 is YYDKDF in the germline V gene (reference sequence). The V gene lost 8 bases and the J gene lost 3 bases, with 11 bases spanning the gap. This CDR3 is CATGSSDYEQYF. CDR3 nucleotide sequence: TGTGCCACCGGTTCTAGCGACTACGAGCAGTACTTC. The entire variable domain, with the rest obtained from reference TRBV15 and TRBJ2-7, is as follows: DAMVIQNPRYQVTQFGKPVTLSCSQTLNHNVMYWYQQKSSQAPKLLFHYYDKDFNNEADTPDNFQSRRPNTSFCFLDIRSPGLGDTAMYLCATGSSDYEQYFGPGTRLTVT.

The rearrangement joins TRBV29-1 to TRBJ2-3, with TRBD2 identical over 8 bases. V lost 6 bases and J lost 3; bases outside the gene matches: 8. This CDR3 is built from 14 residues. The germline V gene has CDR1 SQVTM and CDR2 ANQGSEA. CDR3 nucleotides: TGCAGCGTCACCGGGGGGGGGCCAACAGATACGCAGTATTTT. Its translation is CSVTGGGPTDTQYF.

V and J are TRBV7-9 and TRBJ2-7, with a possible D match to TRBD2 (6 bases). This CDR3 has 13 residues. The germline CDR1 and CDR2 sequences are SEHNR and FQNEAQ (reference sequence). Deletions cut 5 bases from V and 6 bases from J, with 14 bases between. The CDR3 DNA sequence: TGTGCCAGCAGCCGACCGGAGGGCCCCGAGCAGTACTTC. Its protein is CASSRPEGPEQYF.

CDR3 in DNA: TGTGCCAGCAGCTCGAGCCGAAGGAGGGTAAGAGACACTGAAGCTTTCTTT. This sequence encodes CASSSSRRRVRDTEAFF. This chain links TRBV27 with TRBJ1-1; no clear D gene. V shed 6 bases and J shed 3 bases, with 23 bases lying between them. The germline CDR1 and CDR2 sequences are MNHEY and SMNVEV (reference sequence). CDR3 size: 17 residues.

The chain combines TRBV2 with TRBJ2-2; perhaps TRBD1 as D (5 bases). CDR3 length equals 15 residues. Trimming took 4 bases from V and 4 from J, leaving 13 bases between them. Germline CDR1 and CDR2: SNHLY and FYNNEI. The CDR3 nucleotides are TGTGCCAGCAGTGTTCAGGGCGTAGGCACCGGGGAGCTGTTTTTT. Translation gives CASSVQGVGTGELFF.

This clone was observed a few times. The genes are TRBV5-1 and TRBJ1-1, with D perhaps matching TRBD1 (6 bases). Germline V gene lookup returns CDR1 SGHRS and CDR2 YFSETQ. This CDR3 contains 14 residues. Trimming removed 6 bases from V and 2 bases from J, with 14 bases in between. CDR3 nucleotides: TGCGCCAGCACCCCGGGACACCTTAACACTGAAGCTTTCTTT. It encodes CASTPGHLNTEAFF.

This clone was seen a single time. This chain links TRBV7-9 with TRBJ2-2, with D maybe TRBD2 (5 bases). This CDR3 has 16 residues. Germline CDR1 is SEHNR and CDR2 is FQNEAQ (reference sequence). V lost 4 bases, J lost 7 bases, and 19 bases lay in between. For the CDR3, the DNA is TGTGCCAGCAGCTCGCCCCAAGAGGGATCAATCGGGGAGCTGTTTTTT. Amino acid sequence: CASSSPQEGSIGELFF.

The rearrangement links TRBV2 to TRBJ2-6; 7 bases fit TRBD1. This CDR3 is 15 amino acids long. Unmatched junction bases numbered 1, after V lost 5 bases and J lost 0 bases. Germline loops: CDR1 SNHLY, CDR2 FYNNEI. This CDR3 is CASSRTGSGANVLTF. CDR3 nucleotide sequence: TGTGCCAGCAGTAGGACAGGCTCTGGGGCCAACGTCCTGACTTTC. The full variable domain, completed using reference TRBV2 and TRBJ2-6, is EPEVTQTPSHQVTQMGQEVILRCVPISNHLYFYWYRQILGQKVEFLVSFYNNEISEKSEIFDDQFSVERPDGSNFTLKIRSTKLEDSAMYFCASSRTGSGANVLTFGAGSRLTVL.

The genes are TRBV6-6 and TRBJ2-7, with a weak D call TRBD1 (6 bases). The CDR3 runs 15 residues. CDR1 is MNHNY and CDR2 is SVGAGI in the germline V gene (reference sequence). Trimming stripped 2 bases from V and 3 bases from J, with 14 bases between. Here the CDR3 DNA reads TGTGCCAGCAGTTACAACCAGGGGTTGGGCTACGAGCAGTACTTC. Translated: CASSYNQGLGYEQYF.

The chain has TRBV2 and TRBJ1-3; 7 bases line up with TRBD1. The V gene's germline CDR1 is SNHLY and CDR2 FYNNEI. This CDR3 is 16 amino acids long. The V segment lost 3 bases and the J segment 2 bases; nucleotides outside the gene matches: 7. The chain's CDR3 is CASSDPGRGPGNTIYF. The CDR3 nucleotides read TGTGCCAGCAGTGACCCCGGGAGGGGGCCTGGAAACACCATATATTTT.

This clone was counted a single time. The chain is built from TRBV5-1 and TRBJ2-2; 7 bases agree with TRBD1. The CDR3 runs to 15 residues. The ends lost 0 bases at V and 5 bases at J; junction bases unmatched: 4. Per germline, CDR1 SGHRS and CDR2 YFSETQ. CDR3 nucleotide sequence: TGCGCCAGCAGCTTGGAAGGGGGCGCGACCGGGGAGCTGTTTTTT. This translates into CASSLEGGATGELFF.

This chain links TRBV25-1 with TRBJ2-3; TRBD1 might be the D (6 bases). The germline CDR1 and CDR2 sequences are MGHDK and SYGVNS. This CDR3 contains 13 residues. Between the trimmed V and J ends, which lost 7 bases and 5 bases, there was a span of 13 bases. Here the CDR3 reads CASTGQTGDTQYF. For the CDR3, the DNA is TGTGCCAGCACGGGACAAACAGGAGATACGCAGTATTTT.

The genes are TRBV5-4 and TRBJ1-1; TRBD1 might be the D (6 bases). This CDR3 is 14 amino acids long. Trimming left V 0 bases short and J 8 bases short, with 14 bases between. In germline, CDR1 is SGHNT, CDR2 YYREEE (reference sequence). CDR3 nucleotides: TGTGCCAGCAGCTTGGCGACGGGGGGGGGCGAAGCTTTCTTT. Its protein is CASSLATGGGEAFF.

This clone has just one count. The chain links TRBV28 to TRBJ2-1, with TRBD1 matching over 8 bases. This CDR3 region has 16 residues. V lost 4 bases and J lost 12; bases outside the gene matches: 17. The germline gives CDR1 MDHEN, CDR2 SYDVKM. This chain's CDR3 is CASSSTGTGLYNWQFF. The CDR3 coding sequence is TGTGCCAGCAGTTCAACCGGGACAGGCCTCTACAATTGGCAGTTCTTC.

The genes are TRBV19 and TRBJ2-7, with D perhaps matching TRBD1 (6 bases). This CDR3 has 15 amino acids. Trimming stripped 6 bases from V and 4 bases from J, with 19 bases between. Germline V gives CDR1 LNHDA, CDR2 SQIVND (reference sequence). The DNA of the CDR3 is TGTGCCAGTAGCCTCAGGGGTCAACCCACATACGAGCAGTACTTC. Amino acids: CASSLRGQPTYEQYF. Using reference TRBV19 and TRBJ2-7 for the parts outside the CDR3, the full variable domain is DGGITQSPKYLFRKEGQNVTLSCEQNLNHDAMYWYRQDPGQGLRLIYYSQIVNDFQKGDIAEGYSVSREKKESFPLTVTSAQKNPTAFYLCASSLRGQPTYEQYFGPGTRLTVT.

This rearrangement joins TRBV7-9 to TRBJ2-1; tentative D call: TRBD2 (6 bases). Trimming took 2 bases from V and 5 from J, leaving 16 bases between them. This CDR3 has 16 residues. Germline values: CDR1 SEHNR, CDR2 FQNEAQ (reference sequence). This CDR3 reads CASSLPTGAPNNEQFF. The CDR3 bases are TGTGCCAGCAGCTTACCCACGGGAGCACCTAACAATGAGCAGTTCTTC.